These T cell receptor beta chains were read from a single sample in a study of blood T cells in healthy people across ages. MiXCR, run by TCRdb on the 5' RACE reads, gives a single entry per CDR3 protein. The sample lists roughly 790,000 distinct CDR3 sequences, 35% to 45% occurring once. The sample comprised blood. These receptors originate from a woman aged 55-69 years in good health. The CDR3 runs from the conserved cysteine through the conserved F or W. A D gene is named only where the DNA matches it firmly. Size is omitted from some rows. Given values are once, few, many or a class for expanded clones.

d_gene	abundance	v_gene	j_gene	CDR3aa	CDR3nt
TRBD2	few	TRBV12-3/TRBV12-4	TRBJ2-7	CASSFGEGREQYF	TGTGCCAGCAGTTTCGGGGAGGGTCGCGAGCAGTACTTC
-	many	TRBV6-2/TRBV6-3	TRBJ2-7	CASSPRDFSYEQYF	TGTGCCAGCAGCCCCCGGGACTTCTCCTACGAGCAGTACTTC
TRBD2	few	TRBV6-5	TRBJ2-1	CASSRSFSGGVGEQFF	TGTGCCAGCAGCCGAAGTTTTAGCGGGGGGGTCGGTGAGCAGTTCTTC
-	-	TRBV20-1	TRBJ2-7	CSARDRVRDEQYF	TGCAGTGCTAGAGATCGTGTACGCGACGAGCAGTACTTC
TRBD1	-	TRBV4-3	TRBJ1-2	CAGSQDRGDGYTF	TGCGCCGGCAGCCAAGACAGGGGAGATGGCTACACCTTC
TRBD2	-	TRBV20-1	TRBJ2-3	CSARPLAGTGTDTQYF	TGCAGTGCTAGACCCCTAGCGGGGACGGGCACAGATACGCAGTATTTT
-	-	TRBV9	TRBJ1-5	CASSVGELSNQPQHF	TGTGCCAGCAGCGTCGGGGAACTTAGCAATCAGCCCCAGCATTTT
-	few	TRBV30	TRBJ1-2	CAWSVGGVRGYTF	TGTGCCTGGAGTGTAGGGGGAGTCAGGGGCTACACCTTC
-	few	TRBV28	TRBJ2-7	CASSFDWASSYEQYF	TGTGCCAGCAGTTTTGACTGGGCGAGCTCCTACGAGCAGTACTTC
-	-	TRBV2	TRBJ1-6	CASSSLEVVESPLHF	TGTGCCAGCAGCAGTCTCGAGGTAGTGGAATCACCCCTCCACTTT
TRBD2	-	TRBV20-1	TRBJ2-1	CSARLAGSFIQSSYNEQFF	TGCAGTGCTAGACTAGCGGGGAGCTTCATTCAAAGCTCCTACAATGAGCAGTTCTTC
-	many	TRBV9	TRBJ2-1	CASSVASSYNEQFF	TGTGCCAGCAGCGTGGCCAGCTCCTACAATGAGCAGTTCTTC
-	many	TRBV29-1	TRBJ2-3	CSPGWGNTQYF	TGCAGCCCCGGATGGGGGAATACGCAGTATTTT
TRBD1	-	TRBV20-1	TRBJ1-2	CSARDTTGVYGYTF	TGCAGTGCTAGAGACACTACAGGGGTTTATGGCTACACCTTC
-	few	TRBV5-3	TRBJ2-1	CARSPPSEPPPNEQFF	TGTGCCAGAAGCCCCCCCTCTGAGCCCCCCCCGAATGAGCAGTTCTTC
-	-	TRBV13	TRBJ1-5	CASSFRGLISNQPQHF	TGTGCCAGCAGCTTTCGGGGACTGATTAGCAATCAGCCCCAGCATTTT
-	-	TRBV20-1	TRBJ2-3	CSATQGLFTDTQYF	TGCAGTGCCACGCAGGGGCTCTTCACAGATACGCAGTATTTT
TRBD2	-	TRBV12-3/TRBV12-4	TRBJ2-7	CASSTIFTTPGGGRYNEQYF	TGTGCCAGCAGTACTATCTTCACAACCCCGGGCGGGGGGCGCTACAATGAGCAGTACTTC
TRBD2	few	TRBV19	TRBJ2-1	CASSIARVMAGGPDEQFF	TGTGCCAGTAGTATCGCGAGGGTGATGGCGGGAGGGCCCGATGAGCAGTTCTTC
-	once	TRBV15	TRBJ1-4	CATSTGHLATNEKLFF	TGTGCCACCAGCACTGGACACCTTGCAACTAATGAAAAACTGTTTTTT
-	-	TRBV7-2	TRBJ2-3	CASSISTHDTQYF	TGTGCCAGCAGCATCTCCACCCATGATACGCAGTATTTT
-	few	TRBV7-2	TRBJ1-6	CASSSGLRNSPLHF	TGTGCCAGCAGCTCGGGACTCCGCAATTCACCCCTCCACTTT